This T cell receptor (beta chain) is from a study of blood T cell repertoires in COVID-19. In the study overall: Sites in the United States, Italy and Spain provided acute and convalescent COVID-19 samples. T cells, B-cell-depleted T cells, or PBMCs provided the cDNA or gDNA that served as material.

V shed 1 base and J shed 4 bases, with 20 bases lying between them. The CDR3 is made up of 17 amino acids. Germline V gene data show CDR1 as SGHNT and CDR2 as YYREEE (reference sequence). In the source study's methods: By means of reference gene primer amplification, nucleated cell counts were estimated. Here immunoSEQ multiplex PCR was the method, and the copy in TCRdb shows in-frame clones only, minus some. V, J and clone size reflect that table, while D and trimming were determined from the DNA. The sample includes 60,000 or so clones, more than 75% of them seen just once. The genes are TRBV5-4 and TRBJ1-2, with D uncertain. The sequenced sample consisted of peripheral blood. The clonotype was recovered from a man aged 55-75 years with active or convalescent COVID-19. The CDR3 loop reads CASSLSRTNSGSYGYTF. CDR3 sequence (DNA): TGTGCCAGCAGCTTGTCTAGGACCAACTCGGGGAGCTATGGCTACACCTTC.